A single sample gave rise to the 16 T cell receptor beta chains below, sequenced in a study of regulatory T cells in long-lasting Graves disease. The time point denotes: persistent/refractory GD, antithyroid drugs over 5 years with positive TRAb. RNA extracted from PBMCs served as the sequencing template. Through Arm-PCR of CDR3 regions and iRepertoire HTBI primers, TCR beta libraries were built. TCRdb independently ran MiXCR on the multiplex PCR reads; one entry per CDR3 protein. This sample has nearly 350,000 distinct CDR3 sequences, with about 19% found just once. This specimen consisted of peripheral blood mononuclear cells (PBMCs), obtained when the disease was refractory, from a patient treated with antithyroid drugs. The origin of the receptors is a female donor with Graves disease.

At least ten counts were recorded for this clonotype. The chain has TRBV11-2 and TRBJ2-1; TRBD1 might be the D (6 bases). The CDR3 has 16 residues. Trimming shortened V by 3 bases and J by 1 base, and 13 bases separated the two germline ends. The germline CDR1 and CDR2 sequences are SGHAT and FQNNGV. The CDR3, as DNA: TGTGCCAGCAGCTTCTCCGGGACAACATCCTACAATGAGCAGTTCTTC. Translated: CASSFSGTTSYNEQFF.

This clonotype has a count of ten or more. This sequence joins TRBV28 and TRBJ1-2, with unresolved D. Germline V CDR1 and CDR2: MDHEN, SYDVKM. The V gene lost 7 bases and the J gene lost 4 bases, with 10 bases spanning the gap. The CDR3 runs to 12 residues. CDR3 nucleotide sequence: TGTGCCAGCAACGGGGTTGGCTATGGCTACACCTTC. Amino acid sequence: CASNGVGYGYTF.

Many counts were recorded for this clonotype. The CDR3 loop reads CASTSGRASEQYF. CDR3 DNA: TGTGCCAGCACAAGCGGGAGGGCCAGCGAGCAGTACTTC. The chain couples TRBV7-9 to TRBJ2-7, with TRBD2 identical over 10 bases. This CDR3 has 13 amino acids. Trimming cost V 7 bases and J 6 bases; bases outside gene matches: 6. Germline V gives CDR1 SEHNR, CDR2 FQNEAQ (reference sequence).

At least ten counts were recorded for this clonotype. This chain connects TRBV28 to TRBJ2-5; 8 nucleotides match TRBD2. V dropped 10 bases and J dropped 3; count of bases not matched to a gene: 16. In germline, CDR1 is MDHEN, CDR2 SYDVKM. CDR3 length: 16 residues. CDR3 nucleotides: TGTGCCACCTCCCTCGCACCTTCAGCGGGGGAAGAGACCCAGTACTTC. Its protein is CATSLAPSAGEETQYF.

The chain uses TRBV6-5 and TRBJ1-6, with D possibly matching TRBD1 (6 bases). Per the germline V gene, CDR1 is MNHEY and CDR2 is SVGAGI. The CDR3 has 16 residues. V was cut by 0 bases and J by 9 bases, with 15 bases left in between. The CDR3 nucleotides read TGTGCCAGCAGTTACTCGTCCGGGGGCGTTAGTTCACCCCTCCACTTT. Its translation is CASSYSSGGVSSPLHF.

This clonotype was picked up one time. CDR3 in DNA: TGTGCCAGCAGCGAGAGCGGGAGGGCCGGCGAGACCCAGTACTTC. Translating it yields CASSESGRAGETQYF. This chain joins TRBV9 and TRBJ2-5; 10 nucleotides agree with TRBD2. J was trimmed by 5 bases and V by 3 bases; bases with no gene match: 7. The germline V gene encodes CDR1 SGDLS and CDR2 YYNGEE. The CDR3 is 15 amino acids.

This clonotype showed up just a few times. The rearrangement uses TRBV12-3 or TRBV12-4 and TRBJ2-1; 7 bases fit TRBD1. The CDR3 extends over 14 amino acids. After removal of 5 bases from V and 7 bases from J, the junction contained 8 bases not matched to a gene. The CDR3 DNA reads as TGTGCCAGCAGTATCCACGGACAGGTTAATGAGCAGTTCTTC. Its translation: CASSIHGQVNEQFF.

This chain uses TRBV5-1 with TRBJ2-1; TRBD2 matches at 7 bases. This CDR3 is built from 16 residues. Germline CDR1 is SGHRS and CDR2 is YFSETQ. Germline trimming cut 4 bases from V and 6 bases from J; bases unmatched to any gene: 13. The CDR3 loop reads CASSLEGGLVGNEQFF. Written as DNA, the CDR3 is TGCGCCAGCAGCCTGGAGGGCGGACTAGTAGGCAATGAGCAGTTCTTC.

The sample holds a few counts of this clonotype. CDR3 protein: CASSWTGRNEAFF. The CDR3, as DNA: TGCGCCAGCAGCTGGACCGGGAGAAATGAAGCTTTCTTT. The chain recombines TRBV5-1 with TRBJ1-1; D not resolved. The V and J ends lost 3 bases and 7 bases respectively, with 13 bases between them. Germline CDR1 SGHRS, CDR2 YFSETQ. The CDR3 spans 13 residues.

This rearrangement joins TRBV10-3 to TRBJ1-2; D gene unclear. Germline V gives CDR1 ENHRY, CDR2 SYGVKD. Trimming cost V 6 bases and J 3 bases, with 11 bases left between them. This CDR3 is built from 13 residues. The CDR3 DNA is TGTGCCATCAGGCCCTTTTCCGACTATGGCTACACCTTC. Protein: CAIRPFSDYGYTF.

This clonotype showed up many times. The chain combines TRBV6-1 with TRBJ2-7; TRBD2 aligns across 9 bases. Germline CDR1 MNHNS, CDR2 SASEGT. The CDR3 extends over 14 amino acids. Trimming took 7 bases from V and 2 from J; bases not matched to a gene: 6. The CDR3 DNA reads TGTGCCAGCACCTTTAGCGGGGGAACCTACGAGCAGTACTTC. Amino acid sequence: CASTFSGGTYEQYF.

This clonotype was observed a handful of times. The CDR3: CASSGSPPRAGNTIYF. DNA for the CDR3: TGTGCCAGCTCCGGATCCCCACCACGGGCTGGAAACACCATATATTTT. The V call is TRBV18, the J call TRBJ1-3; no clear D. The CDR3 totals 16 residues. The V end lost 6 bases, the J end lost 2 bases, and 17 bases lay between the germline ends. Germline lookup yields CDR1 KGHSH and CDR2 LQKENI.

The chain uses TRBV18 and TRBJ1-5; D is undetermined. Germline V gives CDR1 KGHSH, CDR2 LQKENI. Between the trimmed V and J ends, which lost 3 bases and 2 bases, there was a span of 11 bases. The CDR3 sequence is 15 residues long. The DNA of the CDR3 is TGTGCCAGCTCACCGTCGGGGATGGGCAATCAGCCCCAGCATTTT. This sequence encodes CASSPSGMGNQPQHF.

This clonotype was recorded a few times. The chain joins TRBV7-9 to TRBJ1-2, with D uncertain. This CDR3 has 13 amino acids. Trimming shortened V by 5 bases and J by 2 bases, and 9 bases separated the two germline ends. In germline, CDR1 is SEHNR, CDR2 FQNEAQ (reference sequence). For the CDR3, the DNA is TGTGCCAGCAGCCCCAGACGCAACTATGGCTACACCTTC. Protein product: CASSPRRNYGYTF. Supplemented by reference TRBV7-9 and TRBJ1-2, the full variable domain reads DTGVSQNPRHKITKRGQNVTFRCDPISEHNRLYWYRQTLGQGPEFLTYFQNEAQLEKSRLLSDRFSAERPKGSFSTLEIQRTEQGDSAMYLCASSPRRNYGYTFGSGTRLTVV.

This clonotype was recorded only once. Because the CDR3 is missing its conserved closing phenylalanine or tryptophan, this is likely a read error. The chain couples TRBV20-1 to TRBJ2-5, with 12 bases aligning to TRBD2. After removal of 3 bases from V and 4 bases from J, the junction contained 6 bases not matched to a gene. The CDR3 contains 15 residues. CDR1 is DFQATT and CDR2 is SNEGSKA in the germline V gene (reference sequence). The CDR3 protein is CSASSTSGRRETQYL. CDR3 nucleotides: TGCAGTGCTAGCTCGACTAGCGGGAGAAGAGAGACCCAGTACCTC.

This clonotype was observed many times. This chain links TRBV2 with TRBJ2-5; D might be TRBD1 or TRBD2, each matching 6 bases. CDR3 length equals 14 residues. V lost 5 bases and J 4 bases, leaving 14 bases between the germline ends. Germline assignment: CDR1 SNHLY and CDR2 FYNNEI. This CDR3 is CASSRRGASETQYF. For the CDR3, the DNA is TGTGCCAGCAGTCGTAGGGGGGCCTCAGAGACCCAGTACTTC.